The clone carrying this T cell receptor (beta chain) was picked up a small number of times. From germline, CDR1 is MGHDK and CDR2 SYGVNS. The germline V and J ends were trimmed by 4 bases and 6 bases, with 9 bases remaining between them. This CDR3 spans 13 amino acids. This specimen belongs to a study of T cell repertoires in cytomegalovirus infection. For the study at large: Indications came from public TCR beta signatures; they pointed to CMV infection and to a matching HLA type.

Each CDR3 protein is one row after TCRdb ran MiXCR on the reads. The data show roughly 630,000 distinct CDR3 sequences, approximately 24% seen once. The receptor was derived from a human donor in good health (CMV status not recorded). Some clones in this sample may be carry-over from other donors' samples. Sequenced: CD8+ T cells from PBMCs. This sequence joins TRBV25-1 and TRBJ1-4; D gene unclear. The CDR3 bases are TGTGCCAGCAGTGTACAGACATATGAAAAACTGTTTTTT. Translated, it gives CASSVQTYEKLFF. Variable domain in full (rest from reference TRBV25-1 and TRBJ1-4): EADIYQTPRYLVIGTGKKITLECSQTMGHDKMYWYQQDPGMELHLIHYSYGVNSTEKGDLSSESTVSRIRTEHFPLTLESARPSHTSQYLCASSVQTYEKLFFGSGTQLSVL.